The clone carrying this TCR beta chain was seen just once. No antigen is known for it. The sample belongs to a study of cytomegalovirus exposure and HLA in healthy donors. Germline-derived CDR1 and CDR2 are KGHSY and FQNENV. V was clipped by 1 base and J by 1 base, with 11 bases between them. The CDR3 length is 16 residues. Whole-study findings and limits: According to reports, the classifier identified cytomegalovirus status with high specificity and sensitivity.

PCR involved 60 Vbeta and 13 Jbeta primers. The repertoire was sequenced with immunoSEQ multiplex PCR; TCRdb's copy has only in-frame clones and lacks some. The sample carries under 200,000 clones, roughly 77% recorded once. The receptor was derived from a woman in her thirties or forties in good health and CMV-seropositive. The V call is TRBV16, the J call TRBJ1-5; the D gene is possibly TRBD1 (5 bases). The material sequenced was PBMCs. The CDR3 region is CASSQLGRESNQPQHF. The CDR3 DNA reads TGTGCCAGCAGCCAATTGGGCAGGGAAAGCAATCAGCCCCAGCATTTT.